The present T cell receptor (beta chain) was sequenced within a study of blood T cell repertoires in COVID-19. Background on the study: In each case, the material was cDNA or gDNA derived from T cells, B-cell-depleted T cells, or PBMCs.

On this clone: Other DNA sequences within the sample encode an identical CDR3.

Patients in Seattle were enrolled during active infection, then followed longitudinally. Methods used by the authors: Cell counts per sample came from amplifying reference gene primers. The data were produced by immunoSEQ multiplex PCR, yet TCRdb's version contains in-frame clones alone and is incomplete. The DNA gave D and trimming, while V, J and clone size come from that table. The top ten clones hold under 8.5% of a sample with about 480,000 clones, about 89% of them seen once. Per the germline V gene, CDR1 is SGHRS and CDR2 is YFSETQ. CDR3 size: 15 residues. Trimming at V came to 1 base and at J to 0 bases, leaving 3 bases not matched to a gene.

V and J are TRBV5-1 and TRBJ2-7; TRBD1 matches at 8 bases. The specimen sequenced was peripheral blood. The TCR was taken from a woman aged 50 to 65 with COVID-19, enrolled during active disease. CDR3 DNA: TGCGCCAGCAGCTTGAGTCAGGGGGCCTCCTACGAGCAGTACTTC. It specifies CASSLSQGASYEQYF.